These T cell receptor beta chains were read from a single sample in a study of T cell responses to AZD1222 COVID-19 vaccine. Sequenced by immunoSEQ multiplex PCR; TCRdb stores in-frame clones only, minus some. The data contain tens of thousands of clones, roughly 88% of them singletons. The input for sequencing was peripheral blood, taken 28 days after the second AZD1222 dose. These receptor sequences come from an adult who received the AZD1222 COVID-19 vaccine. The CDR3 runs from the conserved cysteine through the conserved F or W. A D gene is named only where the DNA matches it firmly. Not every row has a clone size; where given, it reads once, few, many or a size class.

d_call | j_call | v_call | clone_size | cdr3_length | cdr3_aa | cdr3_nt
- | TRBJ1-4 | TRBV7-9 | - | 14 | CASHRALFGEKLFF | TGTGCCAGTCACAGGGCCCTGTTTGGCGAAAAACTGTTTTTT
- | TRBJ2-7 | TRBV7-9 | few | 15 | CASSLPLRGAYEQYF | TGTGCCAGCAGCTTACCCCTTAGGGGCGCCTACGAGCAGTACTTC
- | TRBJ2-7 | TRBV2 | - | 14 | CASSASRASYEQYF | TGTGCCAGCAGTGCGAGTCGAGCCTCCTACGAGCAGTACTTC
- | TRBJ1-1 | TRBV5-6 | - | 16 | CASSLDGGGIYTEAFF | TGTGCCAGCAGCTTGGATGGTGGGGGGATATACACTGAAGCTTTCTTT
- | TRBJ2-2 | TRBV20-1 | - | 15 | CSASAGQHGSGELFF | TGCAGTGCTAGTGCTGGGCAACATGGGTCCGGGGAGCTGTTTTTT
TRBD1 | TRBJ2-3 | TRBV24-1 | - | 16 | CATSDAPGQGPDTQYF | TGTGCCACCAGTGATGCCCCGGGACAGGGTCCAGATACGCAGTATTTT
TRBD1 | TRBJ2-7 | TRBV7-8 | - | 16 | CASSSLWDRSTYEQYF | TGTGCCAGCAGCTCCCTGTGGGACAGGTCTACCTACGAGCAGTACTTC
TRBD2 | TRBJ2-1 | TRBV7-2 | - | 16 | CASSILAGGGVYEQFF | TGTGCCAGCAGCATCCTAGCAGGCGGGGGGGTCTATGAGCAGTTCTTC
- | TRBJ1-6 | TRBV7-3 | once | 16 | CASSLDNPGANSPLHF | TGTGCCAGCAGCCTCGACAACCCGGGGGCTAATTCACCCCTCCACTTT
TRBD2 | TRBJ2-1 | TRBV5-1 | once | 16 | CASSLDGGGAYNEQFF | TGCGCCAGCAGCTTGGATGGCGGGGGGGCCTACAATGAGCAGTTCTTC
- | TRBJ2-7 | TRBV10-3 | - | 13 | CAIRNEGRNEQYF | TGTGCCATCCGAAATGAAGGGAGGAACGAGCAGTACTTC
TRBD1 | TRBJ1-5 | TRBV5-6 | - | 14 | CASSPQGSLQPQHF | TGTGCCAGCAGCCCACAGGGGTCTCTTCAGCCCCAGCATTTT
- | TRBJ2-7 | TRBV14 | - | 16 | CASSPIKGPNSYEQYF | TGTGCCAGCAGCCCCATCAAAGGACCGAACTCCTACGAGCAGTACTTC